This TCR beta chain is drawn from a study of glioma-infiltrating T cells after dendritic cell vaccination. The CDR3 runs 13 residues. Per germline, CDR1 SGHNT and CDR2 YYREEE (reference sequence). Trimming stripped 2 bases from V and 4 bases from J, with 6 bases between. Described time point: after dendritic cell vaccination, including at tumor progression/relapse. TCRdb's copy holds only in-frame clones and misses some; the assay was immunoSEQ multiplex PCR. The table includes approximately 99,000 clones, around 80% detected once. The sequence was obtained from a human donor with glioblastoma. The source material was blood, sampled after dendritic cell vaccination. This chain connects TRBV5-4 to TRBJ2-2; no firm D call. CDR3 in amino acids: CASSFPGTGELFF. The CDR3 DNA reads as TGTGCCAGCAGCTTTCCGGGCACCGGGGAGCTGTTTTTT.